A single TCR beta chain is shown here with its context. Its antigen is unknown. This entry comes from a study of T-cell memory formation after mild COVID-19. Study findings and constraints: Pre-infection memory harbored some responding clones, suggesting cross-reactive memory joined. CD4+ contracting clones lay mainly in CM and EM, CD8+ ones in EMRA. Clones contracting over day 15 to 85 were CD4/CD8 balanced, with later expanders leaning CD4+.

V lost 0 bases to trimming and J lost 4 bases, with 11 bases between them. CDR1 LGHNA and CDR2 YNFKEQ come from the germline V gene. The CDR3 runs 15 residues. TCRalpha and TCRbeta libraries used 5'RACE with constant-segment primers and UMIs. Each CDR3 protein gets one entry after TCRdb re-called the 5' RACE reads with MiXCR. The sample has roughly 130,000 distinct CDR3 sequences, roughly 6.2% seen once; the top ten hold about 2.2%. V usage is TRBV4-2 and J usage is TRBJ2-3; the D is unclear. The clonotype comes from an adult woman who had mild COVID-19 (a few samples of this study predate the infection). Cell type and time point are not known. The sequencing input was PBMCs or a T cell subset sorted from them (not recorded which). CDR3 sequence: CASSQEAAVADTQYF. CDR3 coding DNA: TGTGCCAGCAGCCAAGAGGCTGCCGTGGCAGATACGCAGTATTTT.